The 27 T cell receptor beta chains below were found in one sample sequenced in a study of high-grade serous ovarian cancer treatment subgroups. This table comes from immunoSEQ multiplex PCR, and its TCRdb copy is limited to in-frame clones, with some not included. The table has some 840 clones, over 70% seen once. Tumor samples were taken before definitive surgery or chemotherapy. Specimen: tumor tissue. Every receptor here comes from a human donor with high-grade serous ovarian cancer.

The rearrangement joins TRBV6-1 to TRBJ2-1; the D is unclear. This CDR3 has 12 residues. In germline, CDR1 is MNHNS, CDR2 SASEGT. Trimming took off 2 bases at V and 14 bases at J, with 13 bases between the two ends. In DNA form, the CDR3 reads TGTGCCAGCAGTGAATGGGATGATTTGAAGTTCTTC. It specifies CASSEWDDLKFF.

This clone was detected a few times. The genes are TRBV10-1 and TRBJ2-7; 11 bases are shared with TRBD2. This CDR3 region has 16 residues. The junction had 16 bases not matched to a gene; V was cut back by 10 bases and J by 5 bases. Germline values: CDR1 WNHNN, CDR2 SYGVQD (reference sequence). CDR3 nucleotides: TGCGCCAAAAATGCCCCAAAACTAGCGGGAGACCACGAGCAGTACTTC. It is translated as CAKNAPKLAGDHEQYF.

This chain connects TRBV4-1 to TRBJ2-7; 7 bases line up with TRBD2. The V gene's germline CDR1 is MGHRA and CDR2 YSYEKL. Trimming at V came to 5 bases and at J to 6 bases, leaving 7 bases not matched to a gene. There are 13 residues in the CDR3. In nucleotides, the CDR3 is TGCGCCAGCAGCGAAGCGGGAAGAGGCGAGCAGTACTTC. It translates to CASSEAGRGEQYF.

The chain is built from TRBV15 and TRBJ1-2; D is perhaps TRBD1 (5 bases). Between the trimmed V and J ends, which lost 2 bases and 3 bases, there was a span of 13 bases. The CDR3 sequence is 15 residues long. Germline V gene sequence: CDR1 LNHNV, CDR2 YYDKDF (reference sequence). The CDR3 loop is CATSRSRGADYGYTF. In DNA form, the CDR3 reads TGTGCCACCAGCAGATCACGGGGCGCGGACTATGGCTACACCTTC.

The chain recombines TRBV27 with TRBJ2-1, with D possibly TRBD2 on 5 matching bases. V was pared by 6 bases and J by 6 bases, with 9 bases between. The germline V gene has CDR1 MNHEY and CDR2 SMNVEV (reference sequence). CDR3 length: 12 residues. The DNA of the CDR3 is TGTGCCAGCAGCCAAGGACTCAATGAGCAGTTCTTC. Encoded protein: CASSQGLNEQFF.

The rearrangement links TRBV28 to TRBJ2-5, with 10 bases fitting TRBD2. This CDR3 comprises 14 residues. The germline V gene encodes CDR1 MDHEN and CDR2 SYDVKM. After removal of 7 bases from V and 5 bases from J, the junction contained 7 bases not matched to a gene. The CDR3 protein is CASKPPSGGETQYF. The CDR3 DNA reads TGTGCCAGCAAACCCCCTAGCGGGGGTGAGACCCAGTACTTC.

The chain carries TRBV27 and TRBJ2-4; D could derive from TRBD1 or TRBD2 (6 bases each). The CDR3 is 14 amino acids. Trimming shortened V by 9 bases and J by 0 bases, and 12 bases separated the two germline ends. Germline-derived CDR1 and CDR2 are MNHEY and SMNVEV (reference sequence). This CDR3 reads CARGGLLAKNIQYF. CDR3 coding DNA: TGTGCCAGGGGGGGCCTTCTAGCCAAAAACATTCAGTACTTC.

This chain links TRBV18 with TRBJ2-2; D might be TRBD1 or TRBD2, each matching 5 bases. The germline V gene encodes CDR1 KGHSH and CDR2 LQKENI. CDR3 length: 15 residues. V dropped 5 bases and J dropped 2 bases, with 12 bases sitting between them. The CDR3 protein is CASSAGTGNTGELFF. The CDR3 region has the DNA TGTGCCAGCTCAGCCGGGACGGGAAACACCGGGGAGCTGTTTTTT. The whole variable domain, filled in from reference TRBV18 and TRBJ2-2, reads NAGVMQNPRHLVRRRGQEARLRCSPMKGHSHVYWYRQLPEEGLKFMVYLQKENIIDESGMPKERFSAEFPKEGPSILRIQQVVRGDSAAYFCASSAGTGNTGELFFGEGSRLTVL.

The CDR3 protein is CASANRGQNTGELFF. The CDR3 DNA sequence: TGCGCCAGCGCCAACAGGGGGCAGAACACCGGGGAGCTGTTTTTT. The chain recombines TRBV5-1 with TRBJ2-2; 9 bases fit TRBD1. V lost 7 bases and J lost 1; bases outside the gene matches: 5. Germline lookup yields CDR1 SGHRS and CDR2 YFSETQ. This CDR3 region has 15 residues.

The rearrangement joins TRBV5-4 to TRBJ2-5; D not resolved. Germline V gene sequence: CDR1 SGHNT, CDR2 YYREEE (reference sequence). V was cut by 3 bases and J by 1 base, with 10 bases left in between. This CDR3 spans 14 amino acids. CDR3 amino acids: CASSYGLGQETQYF. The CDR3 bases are TGTGCCAGCAGCTACGGTTTGGGCCAAGAGACCCAGTACTTC.

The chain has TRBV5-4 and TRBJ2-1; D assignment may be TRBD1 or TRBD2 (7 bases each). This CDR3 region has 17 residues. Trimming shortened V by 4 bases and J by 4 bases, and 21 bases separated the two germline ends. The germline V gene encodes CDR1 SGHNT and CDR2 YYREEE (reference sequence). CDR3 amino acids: CASSGLRLAGGYNEQFF. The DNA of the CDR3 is TGTGCCAGCAGCGGGCTTAGACTAGCAGGGGGGTACAATGAGCAGTTCTTC. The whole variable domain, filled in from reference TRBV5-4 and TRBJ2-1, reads ETGVTQSPTHLIKTRGQQVTLRCSSQSGHNTVSWYQQALGQGPQFIFQYYREEENGRGNFPPRFSGLQFPNYSSELNVNALELDDSALYLCASSGLRLAGGYNEQFFGPGTRLTVL.

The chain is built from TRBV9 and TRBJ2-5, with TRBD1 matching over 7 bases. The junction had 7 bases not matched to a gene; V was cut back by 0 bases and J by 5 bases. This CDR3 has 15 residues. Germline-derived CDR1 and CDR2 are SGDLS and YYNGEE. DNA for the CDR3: TGTGCCAGCAGCGTAGAGGCAGGGGGACGGGAGACCCAGTACTTC. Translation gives CASSVEAGGRETQYF.

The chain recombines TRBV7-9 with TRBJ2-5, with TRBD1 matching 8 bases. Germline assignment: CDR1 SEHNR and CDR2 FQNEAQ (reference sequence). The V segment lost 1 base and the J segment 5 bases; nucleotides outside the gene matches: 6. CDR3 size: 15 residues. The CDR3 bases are TGTGCCAGCAGCTTAGGAGACAGGGGTGATGAGACCCAGTACTTC. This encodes CASSLGDRGDETQYF.

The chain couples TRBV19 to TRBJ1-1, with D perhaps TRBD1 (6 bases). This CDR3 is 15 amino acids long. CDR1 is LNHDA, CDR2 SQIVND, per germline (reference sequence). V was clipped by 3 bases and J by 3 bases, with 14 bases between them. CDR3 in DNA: TGTGCCAGTAGTATTCGACCGGACAGAGACACTGAAGCTTTCTTT. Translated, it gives CASSIRPDRDTEAFF.

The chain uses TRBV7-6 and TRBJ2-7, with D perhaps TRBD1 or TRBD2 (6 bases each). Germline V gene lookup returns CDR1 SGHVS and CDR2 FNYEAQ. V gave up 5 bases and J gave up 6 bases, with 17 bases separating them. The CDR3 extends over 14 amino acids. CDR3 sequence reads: CASSIRGPGAEQYF. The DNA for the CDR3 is TGTGCCAGCAGCATCCGGGGGCCAGGGGCCGAGCAGTACTTC.

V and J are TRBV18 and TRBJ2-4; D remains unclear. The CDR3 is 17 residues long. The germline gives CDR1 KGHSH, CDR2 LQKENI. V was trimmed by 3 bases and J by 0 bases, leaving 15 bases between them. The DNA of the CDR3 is TGTGCCAGCTCACCGCTGCGTGGCGGTCTAGCCAAAAACATTCAGTACTTC. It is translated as CASSPLRGGLAKNIQYF.

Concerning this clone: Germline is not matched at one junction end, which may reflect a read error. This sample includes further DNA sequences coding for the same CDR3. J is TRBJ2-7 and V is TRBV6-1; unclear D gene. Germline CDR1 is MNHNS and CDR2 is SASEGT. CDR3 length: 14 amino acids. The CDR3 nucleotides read TGTGCCAGCAGCCCAACGGACGAATACTACGAGCAGTACTTT. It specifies CASSPTDEYYEQYF.

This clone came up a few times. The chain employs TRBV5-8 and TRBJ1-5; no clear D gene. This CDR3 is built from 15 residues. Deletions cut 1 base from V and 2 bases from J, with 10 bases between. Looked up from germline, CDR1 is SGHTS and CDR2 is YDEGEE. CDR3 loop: CASSLQLAGNQPQHF. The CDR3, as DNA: TGTGCCAGCAGCTTGCAGCTGGCAGGCAATCAGCCCCAGCATTTT. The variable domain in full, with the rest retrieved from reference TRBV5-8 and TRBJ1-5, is EAGVTQSPTHLIKTRGQQATLRCSPISGHTSVYWYQQALGLGLQFLLWYDEGEERNRGNFPPRFSGRQFPNYSSELNVNALELEDSALYLCASSLQLAGNQPQHFGDGTRLSIL.

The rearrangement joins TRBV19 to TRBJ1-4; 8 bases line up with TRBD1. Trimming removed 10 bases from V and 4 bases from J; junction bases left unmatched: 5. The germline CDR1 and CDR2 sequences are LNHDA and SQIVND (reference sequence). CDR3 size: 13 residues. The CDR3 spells CATGQGRNEKLFF. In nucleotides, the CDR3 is TGTGCCACCGGACAGGGCCGTAATGAAAAACTGTTTTTT. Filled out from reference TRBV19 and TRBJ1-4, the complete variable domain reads DGGITQSPKYLFRKEGQNVTLSCEQNLNHDAMYWYRQDPGQGLRLIYYSQIVNDFQKGDIAEGYSVSREKKESFPLTVTSAQKNPTAFYLCATGQGRNEKLFFGSGTQLSVL.

CDR3 loop: CASSLTPNTEAFF. The CDR3 DNA reads as TGTGCCAGCAGCTTAACTCCGAACACTGAAGCTTTCTTT. The V gene is TRBV7-2, the J gene TRBJ1-1; unclear D gene. The germline V and J ends were trimmed by 2 bases and 1 base, with 5 bases remaining between them. This CDR3 comprises 13 residues. The germline gives CDR1 SGHTA, CDR2 FQGNSA.

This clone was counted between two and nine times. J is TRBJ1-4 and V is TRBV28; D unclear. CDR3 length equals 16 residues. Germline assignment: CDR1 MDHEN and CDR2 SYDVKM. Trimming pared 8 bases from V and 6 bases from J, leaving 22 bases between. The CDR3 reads CASRHPPTFGYEKLFF. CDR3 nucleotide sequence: TGTGCCAGCCGACACCCGCCGACTTTTGGCTATGAAAAACTGTTTTTT.

The CDR3 region is CASSQGSVSGANVLTF. The CDR3 DNA follows: TGTGCCAGCAGCCAAGGCAGCGTCTCTGGGGCCAACGTCCTGACTTTC. V and J are TRBV4-2 and TRBJ2-6; no reliable D call. Trimming removed 1 base at V and 0 bases at J, with 7 bases between. Per germline, CDR1 LGHNA and CDR2 YNFKEQ. This CDR3 comprises 16 residues.

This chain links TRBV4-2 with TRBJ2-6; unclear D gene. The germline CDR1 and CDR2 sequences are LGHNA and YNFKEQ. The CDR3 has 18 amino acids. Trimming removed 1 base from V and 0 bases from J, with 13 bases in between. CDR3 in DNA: TGTGCCAGCAGCCAAGGGAGCGATACTTCCTCTGGGGCCAACGTCCTGACTTTC. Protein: CASSQGSDTSSGANVLTF.

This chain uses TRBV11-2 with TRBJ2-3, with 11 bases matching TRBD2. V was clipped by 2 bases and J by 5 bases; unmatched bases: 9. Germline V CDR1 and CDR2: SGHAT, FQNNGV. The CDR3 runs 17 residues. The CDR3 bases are TGTGCCAGCAGCTTAATAGCGGGAGGGCCTGTTGGAGATACGCAGTATTTT. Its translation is CASSLIAGGPVGDTQYF.

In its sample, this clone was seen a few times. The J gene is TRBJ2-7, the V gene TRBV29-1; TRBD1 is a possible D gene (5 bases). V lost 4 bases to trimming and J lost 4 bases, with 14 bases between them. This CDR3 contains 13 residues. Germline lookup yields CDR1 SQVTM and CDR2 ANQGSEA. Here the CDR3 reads CSVVPDSRYEQYF. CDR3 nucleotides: TGCAGCGTTGTTCCCGACAGCCGATACGAGCAGTACTTC.

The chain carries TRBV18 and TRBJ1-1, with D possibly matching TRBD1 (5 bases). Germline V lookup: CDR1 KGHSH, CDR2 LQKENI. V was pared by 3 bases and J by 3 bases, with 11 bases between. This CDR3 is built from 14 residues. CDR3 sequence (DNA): TGTGCCAGCTCACCCTCAGGGAAATACACTGAAGCTTTCTTT. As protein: CASSPSGKYTEAFF.

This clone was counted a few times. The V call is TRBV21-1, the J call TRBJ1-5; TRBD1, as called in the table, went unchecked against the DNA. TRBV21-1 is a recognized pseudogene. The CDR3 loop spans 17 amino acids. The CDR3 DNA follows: TGTGCCAGCAGAGAACAGGGGGTCCTCATTAGCAATCAGCCCCAGCATTTT. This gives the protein CASREQGVLISNQPQHF.